This entry describes one TCR beta chain. What it binds is unknown. The data were obtained in a study of cytomegalovirus exposure and HLA in healthy donors. The overall study: Earlier, 95 million to 140 million unique TCR beta sequences were recovered from approximately 180 million T cells by an analysis. General study findings and limits: TCR beta chain V- and J-gene trimming was linked, in a later analysis, to a missense variant in DCLRE1C.

This CDR3 is built from 13 residues. From germline, CDR1 is MNHEY and CDR2 SVGAGI. J lost 11 bases, V lost 6 bases, and 12 bases had no gene match. PCR primers comprised 60 Vbeta and 13 Jbeta primers. Sequenced by immunoSEQ multiplex PCR; TCRdb stores in-frame clones only, minus some. The profile shows 90,000 to 150,000 clones, approximately 80% of them singletons. Whereas donors were nominally healthy upon sampling, unrecorded immune exposures were probable. The chain carries TRBV6-5 and TRBJ1-1; TRBD1 matches at 7 bases. Sequencing used PBMCs. This sequence was found in a woman in her 40s in good health and CMV-seropositive. In DNA form, the CDR3 reads TGTGCCAGCAGACCAACCCTGGACAGGATGGCTTTCTTT. This encodes CASRPTLDRMAFF.